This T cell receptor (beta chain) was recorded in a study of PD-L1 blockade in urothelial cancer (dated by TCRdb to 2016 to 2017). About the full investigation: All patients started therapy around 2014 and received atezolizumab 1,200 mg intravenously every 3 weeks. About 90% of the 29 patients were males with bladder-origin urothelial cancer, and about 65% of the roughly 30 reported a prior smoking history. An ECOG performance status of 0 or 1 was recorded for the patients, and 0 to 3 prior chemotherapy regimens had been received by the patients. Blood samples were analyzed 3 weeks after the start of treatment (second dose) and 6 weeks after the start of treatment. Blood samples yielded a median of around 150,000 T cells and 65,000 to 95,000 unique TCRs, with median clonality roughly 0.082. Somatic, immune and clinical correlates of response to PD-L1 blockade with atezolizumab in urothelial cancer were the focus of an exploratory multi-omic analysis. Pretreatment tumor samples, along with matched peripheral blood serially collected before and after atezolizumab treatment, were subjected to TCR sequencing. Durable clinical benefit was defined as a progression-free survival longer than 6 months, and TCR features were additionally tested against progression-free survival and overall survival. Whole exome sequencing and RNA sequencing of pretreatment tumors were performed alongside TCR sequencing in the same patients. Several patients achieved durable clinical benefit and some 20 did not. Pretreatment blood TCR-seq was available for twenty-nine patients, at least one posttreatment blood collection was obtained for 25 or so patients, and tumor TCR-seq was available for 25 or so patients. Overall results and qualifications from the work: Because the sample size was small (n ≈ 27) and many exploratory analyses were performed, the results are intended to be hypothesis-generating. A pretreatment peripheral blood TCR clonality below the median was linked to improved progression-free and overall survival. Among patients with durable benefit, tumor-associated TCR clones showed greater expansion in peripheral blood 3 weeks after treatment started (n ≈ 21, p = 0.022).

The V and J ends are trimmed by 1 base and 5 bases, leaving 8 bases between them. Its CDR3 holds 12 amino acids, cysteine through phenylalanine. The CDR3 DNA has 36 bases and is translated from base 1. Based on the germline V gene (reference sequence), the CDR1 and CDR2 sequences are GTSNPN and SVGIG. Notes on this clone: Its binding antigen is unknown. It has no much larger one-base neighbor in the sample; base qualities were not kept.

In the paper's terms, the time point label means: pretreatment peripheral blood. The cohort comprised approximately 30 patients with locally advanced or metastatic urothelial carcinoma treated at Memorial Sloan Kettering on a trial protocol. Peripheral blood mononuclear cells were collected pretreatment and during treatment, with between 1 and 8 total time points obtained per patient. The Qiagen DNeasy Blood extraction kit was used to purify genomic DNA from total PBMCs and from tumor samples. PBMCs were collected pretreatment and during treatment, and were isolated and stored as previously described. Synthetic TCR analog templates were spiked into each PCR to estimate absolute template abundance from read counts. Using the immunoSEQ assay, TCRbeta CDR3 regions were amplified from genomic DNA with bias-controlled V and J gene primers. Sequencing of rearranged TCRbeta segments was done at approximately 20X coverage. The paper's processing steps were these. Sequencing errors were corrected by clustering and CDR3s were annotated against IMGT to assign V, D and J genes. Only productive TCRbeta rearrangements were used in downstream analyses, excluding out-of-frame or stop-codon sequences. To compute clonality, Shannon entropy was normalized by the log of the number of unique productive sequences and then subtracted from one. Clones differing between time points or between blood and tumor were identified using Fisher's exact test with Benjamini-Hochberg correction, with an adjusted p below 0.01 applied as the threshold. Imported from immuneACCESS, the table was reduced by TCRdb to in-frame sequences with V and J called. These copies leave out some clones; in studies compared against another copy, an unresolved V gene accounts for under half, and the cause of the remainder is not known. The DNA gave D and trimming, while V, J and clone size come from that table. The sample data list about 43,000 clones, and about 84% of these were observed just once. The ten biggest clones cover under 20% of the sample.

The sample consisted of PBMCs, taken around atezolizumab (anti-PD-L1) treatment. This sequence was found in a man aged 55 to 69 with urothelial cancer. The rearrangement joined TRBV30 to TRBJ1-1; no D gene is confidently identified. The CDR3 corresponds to CAWSARVTEAFF. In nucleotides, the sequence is TGTGCCTGGAGTGCTCGGGTTACTGAAGCTTTCTTT.